The following is a T cell receptor (beta chain) sequence with its context. Generated by immunoSEQ multiplex PCR, the TCRdb table keeps only in-frame clones and is missing some. The profile covers around 53,000 clones, with under 80% appearing a single time and more than 10% taken by the ten largest. This record comes from a study of PD-1 blockade in classical Hodgkin lymphoma. Time point given: cycle 4 day 1 (C4D1), after more than 5 weeks of nivolumab. Every patient had relapsed following autologous stem cell transplantation, and cohorts differed in brentuximab vedotin exposure. This CDR3 comprises 17 residues. Trimming took 4 bases from V and 1 from J; bases not matched to a gene: 9. Germline lookup yields CDR1 SGHRS and CDR2 YFSETQ.

The chain links TRBV5-1 to TRBJ2-2; TRBD1 aligns across 8 bases. The sample was peripheral blood mononuclear cells (PBMCs), taken before the fourth cycle of nivolumab. The TCR comes from a human donor with classical Hodgkin lymphoma. The CDR3 reads CASSANPGTGNTGELFF. The CDR3 region has the DNA TGCGCCAGCAGCGCTAATCCCGGGACAGGGAACACCGGGGAGCTGTTTTTT.